This T cell receptor (beta chain) is from a study of blood T cells in healthy people across ages. Germline CDR1 is MDHEN and CDR2 is SYDVKM. The CDR3 loop spans 14 amino acids. It was with a sample-barcoded 5' primer and a J-beta primer mix that a second PCR of about 7 to 12 cycles was run. Each CDR3 protein gets one entry after TCRdb re-called the 5' RACE reads with MiXCR. This sample carries about 900,000 distinct CDR3 sequences, 40% to 60% of them seen once, and the ten largest clones take around an eighth. The sequencing sample was made of blood. This receptor was obtained from a man aged 25 to 40 in good health. This chain uses TRBV28 with TRBJ2-5; D unresolved. The J call may be mistaken, given a closer DNA end match to TRBJ2-7. CDR3 nucleotides: TGTGCCAGCAGTTTAGTGGCCAGGTGGTACGAGCAGTACTTC. Amino acids: CASSLVARWYEQYF.